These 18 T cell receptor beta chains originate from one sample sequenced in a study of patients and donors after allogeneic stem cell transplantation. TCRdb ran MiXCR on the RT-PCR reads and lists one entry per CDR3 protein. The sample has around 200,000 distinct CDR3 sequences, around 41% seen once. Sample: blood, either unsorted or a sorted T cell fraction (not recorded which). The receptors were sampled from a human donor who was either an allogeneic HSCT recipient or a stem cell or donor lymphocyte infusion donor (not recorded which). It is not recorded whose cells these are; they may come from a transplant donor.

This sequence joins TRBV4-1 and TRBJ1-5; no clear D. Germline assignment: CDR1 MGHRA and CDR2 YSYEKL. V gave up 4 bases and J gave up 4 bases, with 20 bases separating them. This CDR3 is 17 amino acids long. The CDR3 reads CASSPITSTASNQPQHF. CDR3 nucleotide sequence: TGCGCCAGCAGCCCCATAACCTCGACTGCGAGTAATCAGCCCCAGCATTTT.

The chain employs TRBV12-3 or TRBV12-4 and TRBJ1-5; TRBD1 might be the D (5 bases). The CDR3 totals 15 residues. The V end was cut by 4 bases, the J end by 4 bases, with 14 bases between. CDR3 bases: TGTGCCAGCAGTTCGGGGACGGGAGGTAATCAGCCCCAGCATTTT. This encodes CASSSGTGGNQPQHF.

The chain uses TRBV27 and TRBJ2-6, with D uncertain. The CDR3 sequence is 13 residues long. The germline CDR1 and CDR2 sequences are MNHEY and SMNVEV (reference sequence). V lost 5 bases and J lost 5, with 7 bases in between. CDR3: CASSPRRANVLTF. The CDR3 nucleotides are TGTGCCAGCAGTCCGCGAAGGGCCAACGTCCTGACTTTC.

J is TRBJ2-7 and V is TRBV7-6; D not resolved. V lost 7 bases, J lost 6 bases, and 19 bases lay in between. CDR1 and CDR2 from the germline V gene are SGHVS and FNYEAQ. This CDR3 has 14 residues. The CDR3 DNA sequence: TGTGCCAGCACTTTTAGGGCGGAGATGAGCGAGCAGTACTTC. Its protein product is CASTFRAEMSEQYF.

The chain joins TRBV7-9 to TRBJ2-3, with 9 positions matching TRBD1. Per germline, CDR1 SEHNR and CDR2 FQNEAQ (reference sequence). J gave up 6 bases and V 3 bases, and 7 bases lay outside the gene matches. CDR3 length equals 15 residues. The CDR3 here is CASSFGQGQSDTQYF. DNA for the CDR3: TGTGCCAGCAGCTTTGGACAGGGGCAGTCGGATACGCAGTATTTT.

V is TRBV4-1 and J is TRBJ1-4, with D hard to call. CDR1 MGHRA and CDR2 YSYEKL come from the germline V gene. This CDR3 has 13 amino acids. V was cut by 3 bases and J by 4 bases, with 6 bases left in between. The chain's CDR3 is CASSQGINEKLFF. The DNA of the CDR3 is TGCGCCAGCAGCCAGGGGATTAATGAAAAACTGTTTTTT.

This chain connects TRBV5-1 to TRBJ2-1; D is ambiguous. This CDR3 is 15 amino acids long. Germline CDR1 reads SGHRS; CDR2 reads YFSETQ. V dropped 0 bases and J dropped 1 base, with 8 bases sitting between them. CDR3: CASSLEWSSYNEQFF. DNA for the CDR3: TGCGCCAGCAGCTTGGAATGGTCATCCTACAATGAGCAGTTCTTC.

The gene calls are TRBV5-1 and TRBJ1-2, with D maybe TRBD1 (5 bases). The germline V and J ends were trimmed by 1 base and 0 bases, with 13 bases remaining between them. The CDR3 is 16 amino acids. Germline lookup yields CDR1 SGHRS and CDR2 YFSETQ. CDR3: CASSLMAGRANYGYTF. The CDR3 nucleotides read TGCGCCAGCAGCTTGATGGCAGGGAGGGCTAACTATGGCTACACCTTC.

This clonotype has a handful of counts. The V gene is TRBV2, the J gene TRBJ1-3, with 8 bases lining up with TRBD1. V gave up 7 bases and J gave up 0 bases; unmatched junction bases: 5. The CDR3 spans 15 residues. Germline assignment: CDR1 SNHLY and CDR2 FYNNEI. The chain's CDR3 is CASTWTGTSGNTIYF. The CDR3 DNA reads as TGTGCCAGCACCTGGACAGGGACCTCTGGAAACACCATATATTTT.

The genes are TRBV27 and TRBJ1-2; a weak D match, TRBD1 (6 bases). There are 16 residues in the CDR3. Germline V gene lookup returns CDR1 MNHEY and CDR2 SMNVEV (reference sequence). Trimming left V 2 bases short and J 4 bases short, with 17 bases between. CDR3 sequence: CASSLQRSGGGYGYTF. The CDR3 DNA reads TGTGCCAGCAGTTTACAACGGTCGGGGGGCGGCTATGGCTACACCTTC.

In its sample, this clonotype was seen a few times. CDR3: CSVGVGEKLFF. DNA for the CDR3: TGCAGCGTTGGAGTGGGGGAAAAACTGTTTTTT. The chain uses TRBV29-1 and TRBJ1-4; D is ambiguous. Germline CDR1 is SQVTM and CDR2 is ANQGSEA. This CDR3 comprises 11 residues. Trimming shortened V by 4 bases and J by 8 bases, and 8 bases separated the two germline ends. The whole variable domain, filled in from reference TRBV29-1 and TRBJ1-4, reads SAVISQKPSRDICQRGTSLTIQCQVDSQVTMMFWYRQQPGQSLTLIATANQGSEATYESGFVIDKFPISRPNLTFSTLTVSNMSPEDSSIYLCSVGVGEKLFFGSGTQLSVL.

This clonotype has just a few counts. The CDR3 region is CASSTGGVATNEKLFF. CDR3 in DNA: TGTGCCAGCAGCACCGGTGGGGTGGCAACTAATGAAAAACTGTTTTTT. The genes are TRBV7-9 and TRBJ1-4; D not certain. This CDR3 is built from 16 residues. Germline V lookup: CDR1 SEHNR, CDR2 FQNEAQ (reference sequence). Trimming removed 5 bases at V and 0 bases at J, with 13 bases between.

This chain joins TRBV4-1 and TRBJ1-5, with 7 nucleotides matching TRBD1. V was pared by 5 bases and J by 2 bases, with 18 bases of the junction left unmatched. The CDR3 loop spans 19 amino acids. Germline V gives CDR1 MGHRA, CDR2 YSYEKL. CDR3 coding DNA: TGCGCCAGCAGCACCAACCACGGACAGGTGTCGGTAGGCAATCAGCCCCAGCATTTT. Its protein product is CASSTNHGQVSVGNQPQHF.

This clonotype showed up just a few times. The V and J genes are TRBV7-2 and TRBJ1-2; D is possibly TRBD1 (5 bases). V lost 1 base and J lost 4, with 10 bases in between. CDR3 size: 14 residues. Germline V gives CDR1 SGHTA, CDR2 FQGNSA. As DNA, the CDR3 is TGTGCCAGCAGCTTAGAGGGGTTCGGCTATGGCTACACCTTC. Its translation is CASSLEGFGYGYTF.

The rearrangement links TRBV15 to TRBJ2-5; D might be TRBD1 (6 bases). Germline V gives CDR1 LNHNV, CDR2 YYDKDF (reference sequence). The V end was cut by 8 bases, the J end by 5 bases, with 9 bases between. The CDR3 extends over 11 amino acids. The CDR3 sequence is CATQGKETQYF. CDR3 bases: TGTGCCACCCAGGGGAAGGAGACCCAGTACTTC.

The CDR3 DNA is TGCGCCAGCAGCTTGAGGGGAGACATTAATGGCTACACCTTC. Its translation: CASSLRGDINGYTF. The rearrangement uses TRBV5-1 and TRBJ1-2; weak D call: TRBD1 (5 bases). CDR3 length: 14 residues. CDR1 and CDR2 (germline): SGHRS, YFSETQ. Trimming removed 1 base at V and 6 bases at J, with 13 bases between. The full variable domain, its missing parts supplied by reference TRBV5-1 and TRBJ1-2, is KAGVTQTPRYLIKTRGQQVTLSCSPISGHRSVSWYQQTPGQGLQFLFEYFSETQRNKGNFPGRFSGRQFSNSRSEMNVSTLELGDSALYLCASSLRGDINGYTFGSGTRLTVV.

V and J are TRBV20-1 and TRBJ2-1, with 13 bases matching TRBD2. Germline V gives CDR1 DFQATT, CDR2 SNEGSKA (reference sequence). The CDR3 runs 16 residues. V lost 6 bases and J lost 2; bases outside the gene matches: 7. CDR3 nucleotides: TGCAGTGCCATGGGACTAGCGGGGAGACCCTACAATGAGCAGTTCTTC. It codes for CSAMGLAGRPYNEQFF.

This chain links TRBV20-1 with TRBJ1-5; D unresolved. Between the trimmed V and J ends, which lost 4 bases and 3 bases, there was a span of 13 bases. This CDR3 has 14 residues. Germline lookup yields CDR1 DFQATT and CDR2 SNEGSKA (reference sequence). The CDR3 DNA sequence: TGCAGTGCTACCCTCGGAGCCCTCAATCAGCCCCAGCATTTT. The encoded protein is CSATLGALNQPQHF.